A selection of T cell receptor beta chains follows, all from one sample in a study of CD8 T cells in ankylosing spondylitis. TCRdb independently ran MiXCR on the 5' RACE reads; one entry per CDR3 protein. This table has roughly 700,000 distinct CDR3 sequences, over 15% appearing once. Input material: blood, either unsorted or a sorted T cell fraction (not recorded which). Source of these receptors: a male donor with ankylosing spondylitis. Both conserved end residues are trimmed from each CDR3. Fields, in order: V gene, J gene, CDR3 protein.

v_gene: TRBV4-3; j_gene: TRBJ2-5; CDR3aa: ASSQDSGLPDQETQY
v_gene: TRBV11-2; j_gene: TRBJ2-5; CDR3aa: ASSLVRSQETQY
v_gene: TRBV29-1; j_gene: TRBJ2-6; CDR3aa: SVISGANVLT
v_gene: TRBV11-3; j_gene: TRBJ2-1; CDR3aa: ASSSTRGDSYNEQF
v_gene: TRBV15; j_gene: TRBJ2-7; CDR3aa: ATSRVISYEQY
v_gene: TRBV11-2; j_gene: TRBJ2-3; CDR3aa: ASRLGGSTLSKADTQY
v_gene: TRBV28; j_gene: TRBJ2-3; CDR3aa: ASRNPADTQY
v_gene: TRBV25-1; j_gene: TRBJ1-2; CDR3aa: ASSGEEGRWYGYT
v_gene: TRBV11-1; j_gene: TRBJ1-3; CDR3aa: ASSRSGLLGKSGNTIY
v_gene: TRBV3-1; j_gene: TRBJ2-1; CDR3aa: ASSPGVGEQF
v_gene: TRBV6-2/TRBV6-3; j_gene: TRBJ1-2; CDR3aa: ASSRDFLNYGYT
v_gene: TRBV5-1; j_gene: TRBJ2-3; CDR3aa: ASSSTRGASTDTQY
v_gene: TRBV12-3/TRBV12-4; j_gene: TRBJ2-1; CDR3aa: ASSYQGVYNEQF
v_gene: TRBV12-3/TRBV12-4; j_gene: TRBJ1-2; CDR3aa: ASSLDGQLGYT
v_gene: TRBV12-3/TRBV12-4; j_gene: TRBJ2-3; CDR3aa: ASSPIHGGGASGDTQY
v_gene: TRBV5-1; j_gene: TRBJ1-1; CDR3aa: ASSSTLGGTEAF
v_gene: TRBV5-1; j_gene: TRBJ2-7; CDR3aa: ASSQEGDISYEQY
v_gene: TRBV12-3/TRBV12-4; j_gene: TRBJ2-7; CDR3aa: ASSLSKVYEQY
v_gene: TRBV5-6; j_gene: TRBJ2-7; CDR3aa: ASSFYGGTSYEQY
v_gene: TRBV11-2; j_gene: TRBJ2-7; CDR3aa: ASSLDWGDRDEQY
v_gene: TRBV4-2; j_gene: TRBJ1-2; CDR3aa: ASSQEQVAANYGYT
v_gene: TRBV7-9; j_gene: TRBJ2-7; CDR3aa: ASSMGQGGYEQY
v_gene: TRBV6-2/TRBV6-3; j_gene: TRBJ2-7; CDR3aa: ASSGGVDREQY
v_gene: TRBV18; j_gene: TRBJ1-1; CDR3aa: ASSPAGRGGGGGGAEAF
v_gene: TRBV12-3/TRBV12-4; j_gene: TRBJ2-5; CDR3aa: ASRLLAGEETQY
v_gene: TRBV12-3/TRBV12-4; j_gene: TRBJ2-3; CDR3aa: ASMQDSRDTQY
v_gene: TRBV20-1; j_gene: TRBJ2-2; CDR3aa: SARAAHGYTGELF
v_gene: TRBV11-2; j_gene: TRBJ2-3; CDR3aa: ASSYRALGPDTQY
v_gene: TRBV7-2; j_gene: TRBJ1-1; CDR3aa: ASSLKHEAF
v_gene: TRBV29-1; j_gene: TRBJ2-7; CDR3aa: SVEFPADPGTYEQY
v_gene: TRBV9; j_gene: TRBJ2-3; CDR3aa: ASSVGGGETDTQY
v_gene: TRBV5-1; j_gene: TRBJ2-2; CDR3aa: ASSPLVEGTNTGELF
v_gene: TRBV29-1; j_gene: TRBJ1-5; CDR3aa: SVSSTGSSNQPQH
v_gene: TRBV12-3/TRBV12-4; j_gene: TRBJ2-7; CDR3aa: ASSSTYEQY
v_gene: TRBV5-5; j_gene: TRBJ1-5; CDR3aa: ASSLARMDSNQPQH
v_gene: TRBV7-2; j_gene: TRBJ1-1; CDR3aa: ASNDGRLNTEAF
v_gene: TRBV20-1; j_gene: TRBJ1-3; CDR3aa: SAISGGTGNTIY
v_gene: TRBV2; j_gene: TRBJ1-5; CDR3aa: ASSDMGRQPQH
v_gene: TRBV28; j_gene: TRBJ2-5; CDR3aa: ASSLVQGETQY
v_gene: TRBV9; j_gene: TRBJ2-2; CDR3aa: ASSPLTGPTGELF
v_gene: TRBV20-1; j_gene: TRBJ1-5; CDR3aa: SAQEGQGGVRNQPQH
v_gene: TRBV5-1; j_gene: TRBJ2-5; CDR3aa: ASSLLNQETQY
v_gene: TRBV6-2/TRBV6-3; j_gene: TRBJ2-1; CDR3aa: AIRGSSYNEQF
v_gene: TRBV5-1; j_gene: TRBJ2-1; CDR3aa: ASRPLSGGPVNEQF
v_gene: TRBV7-2; j_gene: TRBJ2-1; CDR3aa: ASSLGTSSAGEQF
v_gene: TRBV29-1; j_gene: TRBJ1-2; CDR3aa: SDEGGDGYT
v_gene: TRBV27; j_gene: TRBJ1-2; CDR3aa: ASSPAGKGNYGYT
v_gene: TRBV2; j_gene: TRBJ2-6; CDR3aa: ASSEAGPEANVLT
v_gene: TRBV27; j_gene: TRBJ2-1; CDR3aa: ASSISPGTSFNEQF
v_gene: TRBV7-9; j_gene: TRBJ2-3; CDR3aa: ASSWDTDTQY
v_gene: TRBV4-3; j_gene: TRBJ2-7; CDR3aa: ASSQDIGVAGSYEQY
v_gene: TRBV2; j_gene: TRBJ2-1; CDR3aa: ASSELASGESNEQF
v_gene: TRBV27; j_gene: TRBJ2-3; CDR3aa: ASGPTSGVIDTQY
v_gene: TRBV6-1; j_gene: TRBJ1-4; CDR3aa: ASRETGRREKLF
v_gene: TRBV5-1; j_gene: TRBJ2-3; CDR3aa: ASSLMAGTGQNTQY
v_gene: TRBV13; j_gene: TRBJ2-5; CDR3aa: ASSFETGYQETQY
v_gene: TRBV6-2/TRBV6-3; j_gene: TRBJ1-2; CDR3aa: ASSYQGRKPNYGYT